A selection of T cell receptor beta chains follows, all from one sample in a study of identical twins. TCRdb ran MiXCR on the 5' RACE reads and lists one entry per CDR3 protein. Among 520,000 or so distinct CDR3 sequences listed, 22% were seen once. A further study also used this sample, focusing on T cells expressing NK-cell markers.

The source material was CD4+ T cells sorted from blood. The receptors come from a woman aged 18-35 years in good health. The CDR3 runs from the conserved cysteine through the conserved F or W. D genes are given only for firm matches. Not all rows give a size; the values are once, few, many and, for expanded clones, a class.

-	TRBV10-3	TRBJ1-4	few	TGTGCCATCAGTGAGTCGCAACCGACTAATGAAAAACTGTTTTTT	CAISESQPTNEKLFF
-	TRBV4-3	TRBJ2-7	few	TGCGCCAGCAGGTTCACTGTCCTCTCCTACGAGCAGTACTTC	CASRFTVLSYEQYF
-	TRBV7-9	TRBJ2-7	few	TGTGCCAGCAGCTTAGGGCCGAGCGGCGAGCAGTACTTC	CASSLGPSGEQYF
-	TRBV20-1	TRBJ2-1	many	TGCAGTGCTAACGACGCGAACTCCTACAATGAGCAGTTCTTC	CSANDANSYNEQFF
-	TRBV18	TRBJ2-2	-	TGTGCCAGCTCACCACTGGGACAAGGCGGGGAGCTGTTTTTT	CASSPLGQGGELFF
-	TRBV5-1	TRBJ2-1	-	TGCGCCAGCCGCCTGAAGCTATCCGTTTACAATGAGCAGTTCTTC	CASRLKLSVYNEQFF
-	TRBV2	TRBJ2-3	-	TGTGCCAGTCAGGAGATACCTAGCACAGATACGCAGTATTTT	CASQEIPSTDTQYF
TRBD1	TRBV20-1	TRBJ1-1	many	TGCAGTGCTAGGTCTACAGGGGGGCGATACACTGAAGCTTTCTTT	CSARSTGGRYTEAFF
TRBD2	TRBV12-3/TRBV12-4	TRBJ2-3	-	TGTGCCAGCAGCGATCGACTAGCGGGCACAGATACGCAGTATTTT	CASSDRLAGTDTQYF
TRBD1	TRBV20-1	TRBJ2-4	-	TGCAGTGCTCTCCAGGGGGTAACAGCCAAAAACATTCAGTACTTC	CSALQGVTAKNIQYF
TRBD1	TRBV7-8	TRBJ2-7	-	TGTGCCAGCAGCCACCTGACAGGGGATGCCGAGCAGTACTTC	CASSHLTGDAEQYF
TRBD2	TRBV20-1	TRBJ2-1	few	TGCAGTGCTAGTAGCGGGAGAGGGGCTAATGAGCAGTTCTTC	CSASSGRGANEQFF
TRBD1	TRBV20-1	TRBJ2-7	-	TGCAGTGCAAACAGGGGCTATGGCGAGCAGTACTTC	CSANRGYGEQYF
-	TRBV12-3/TRBV12-4	TRBJ1-2	few	TGTGCCAGCAGTTCGGCGGGGTACTATGGCTACACCTTC	CASSSAGYYGYTF
-	TRBV27	TRBJ1-1	-	TGTGCCAGCAGCCATGAAGGGGCGGGCACTGAAGCTTTCTTT	CASSHEGAGTEAFF
-	TRBV12-3/TRBV12-4	TRBJ2-1	few	TGTGCCAGCAGTCCCGGAGCTTTAGTGGCCAATGAGCAGTTCTTC	CASSPGALVANEQFF
TRBD2	TRBV20-1	TRBJ2-5	few	TGCAGTGCTGGGGGTCCGGGCGGGGGGGTCCAAGAGACCCAGTACTTC	CSAGGPGGGVQETQYF
-	TRBV6-1	TRBJ1-6	-	TGTGCCAGCAGGCTTGGGGAATTGCCACCCCTCCACTTT	CASRLGELPPLHF
TRBD2	TRBV5-1	TRBJ2-5	-	TGCGCCAGCAGCTCCTGGAGTAGCGGGGGGCCTCCAGAGACCCAGTACTTC	CASSSWSSGGPPETQYF
TRBD2	TRBV12-3/TRBV12-4	TRBJ2-7	-	TGTGCCAGCAGTCCCCCGGGACTAGACTTGCTCACGCAGTACTTC	CASSPPGLDLLTQYF
-	TRBV10-2	TRBJ1-1	-	TGCGCCAGCAGTGACAGAGGGGCTGAAGCTTTCTTT	CASSDRGAEAFF
-	TRBV12-3/TRBV12-4	TRBJ1-2	once	TGTGCCAGCAGTTTCCGGGCGGGAACCTATGGCTACACCTTC	CASSFRAGTYGYTF
TRBD2	TRBV20-1	TRBJ2-2	-	TGCAGTGCTCCTAGGACTAGCGGCACCGGGGAGCTGTTTTTT	CSAPRTSGTGELFF
-	TRBV20-1	TRBJ2-7	-	TGCAGTGCCCCGCGGCCAGGGTCCTTATACGAGCAGTACTTC	CSAPRPGSLYEQYF
-	TRBV7-2	TRBJ1-2	many	TGTGCCAGGGGCTATGGCTACACCTTC	CARGYGYTF
-	TRBV18	TRBJ2-3	many	TGTGCCAGCTCACCACAGCAAGGTCACACAGATACGCAGTATTTT	CASSPQQGHTDTQYF
-	TRBV25-1	TRBJ1-2	few	TGTGCCAGCAGTATGACAACTAACTATGGCTACACCTTC	CASSMTTNYGYTF
TRBD1	TRBV3-1	TRBJ2-7	-	TGTGCCAGCAGCCAAGAGACAGGGGGTGTGAGGGAGCAGTACTTC	CASSQETGGVREQYF
-	TRBV20-1	TRBJ2-3	few	TGCAGTGCTAGAGTACTAGAGACGCAGTATTTT	CSARVLETQYF
-	TRBV5-1	TRBJ2-6	few	TGCGCCAGCAGCTTTACAGGTACCTCTGGGGCCAACGTCCTGACTTTC	CASSFTGTSGANVLTF
TRBD2	TRBV7-9	TRBJ2-1	-	TGTGCCAGCACCGGGACTAGCGGACTCTACAATGAGCAGTTCTTC	CASTGTSGLYNEQFF
-	TRBV2	TRBJ2-3	few	TGTGCCAGCAGCCAGAGACTGGCATTCGATACGCAGTATTTT	CASSQRLAFDTQYF
-	TRBV5-1	TRBJ2-3	-	TGCGCCAGCAGCTATAGTGGCACAGATACGCAGTATTTT	CASSYSGTDTQYF
-	TRBV5-1	TRBJ2-7	-	TGCGCCAGCAGCTTCGTTCCAGAATCCTACGAGCAGTACTTC	CASSFVPESYEQYF
-	TRBV7-9	TRBJ2-2	few	TGTGCCAGCAGCTTTATCACTAGCCGGGACACCGGGGAGCTGTTTTTT	CASSFITSRDTGELFF
-	TRBV14	TRBJ1-2	many	TGTGCCAGCAGCCAAGCGCGAGGGGTAGGCTTCCTCTATGGCTACACCTTC	CASSQARGVGFLYGYTF
TRBD1	TRBV12-3/TRBV12-4	TRBJ2-7	few	TGTGCCAGCAGTCCCCCGGCAGGGGGTTACTACGAGCAGTACTTC	CASSPPAGGYYEQYF
TRBD2	TRBV25-1	TRBJ2-1	-	TGTGCCAGCAGAGATAGCGGGGGGGTCTACAATGAGCAGTTCTTC	CASRDSGGVYNEQFF
-	TRBV3-1	TRBJ2-5	-	TGTGCCAGCAGTCTCACAGCGTGGGAGACCCAGTACTTC	CASSLTAWETQYF
TRBD2	TRBV5-1	TRBJ2-3	-	TGCGCCAGCAGCTTGGTGTCAACTAGCGGGGGCACAGATACGCAGTATTTT	CASSLVSTSGGTDTQYF
TRBD1	TRBV9	TRBJ2-1	few	TGTGCCAGCAGCGCATTTTCAGGGGGCTCTTACAATGAGCAGTTCTTC	CASSAFSGGSYNEQFF
-	TRBV5-1	TRBJ1-1	-	TGCGCCAGCAGCTTGGCAGGGGACACTCAAGCTTTCTTT	CASSLAGDTQAFF
-	TRBV7-2	TRBJ2-7	-	TGTGCCAGCAGCTTAGAGGTCGGGGGAAACGAGCAGTACTTC	CASSLEVGGNEQYF
TRBD2	TRBV5-1	TRBJ2-1	few	TGCGCCAGCAGCTTGTTGGGAGGGCCTCTAAATGAGCAGTTCTTC	CASSLLGGPLNEQFF
-	TRBV7-8	TRBJ2-6	-	TGTGCCAGCAGCCAACGACAGGATAGCTCTGGGGCCAACGTCCTGACTTTC	CASSQRQDSSGANVLTF
TRBD2	TRBV15	TRBJ2-1	-	TGTGCCACCACCGGACTAGCGGATAACAATGAGCAGTTCTTC	CATTGLADNNEQFF
-	TRBV3-1	TRBJ1-2	many	TGTGCCAGCAGCCCCCAGGGGACGGAAGCTAACTATGGCTACACCTTC	CASSPQGTEANYGYTF
TRBD1	TRBV2	TRBJ2-4	few	TGTGCCAGCAGCCGTTCGGGACAGGGGAACATTCAGTACTTC	CASSRSGQGNIQYF
-	TRBV5-4	TRBJ2-7	-	TGTGCCAGCAGCCTGAAGGGACTTTTCTACGAGCAGTACTTC	CASSLKGLFYEQYF
-	TRBV12-3/TRBV12-4	TRBJ2-1	few	TGTGCCGGCTCCCGTACTTGGAATGAGCAGTTCTTC	CAGSRTWNEQFF